This TCR beta chain was recovered during a study of T cells in Graves' hyperthyroidism and ophthalmopathy. Study outcomes and limitations: Expanded thyroid clonotypes (above 0.001) were mostly also found in blood.

The source material, RNA transcripts, was used to amplify TCR beta CDR3 regions. HTBI primers were the set used in a first-round RT-PCR of the TCR CDR3. MiXCR, run by TCRdb on the multiplex PCR reads, gives a single entry per CDR3 protein. The sample records fewer than 650,000 distinct CDR3 sequences, 14% being singletons. Orbital computed tomography and thyroid ultrasound, together with serum TRAb and thyroxine and clinical symptoms, were used for diagnoses. Each 10 ml fresh peripheral blood draw supplied the PBMCs. The CDR3 runs 16 residues. Looked up from germline, CDR1 is MGHRA and CDR2 is YSYEKL. Trimming removed 5 bases from V and 0 bases from J, with 14 bases in between. This clonotype was recorded many times. The antigen is undetermined.

V usage is TRBV4-1 and J usage is TRBJ2-1; either TRBD1 or TRBD2 may fit D (5 bases each). The TCR was taken from a woman aged 35 to 49 with Graves' hyperthyroidism. The sample comprised blood. CDR3 sequence reads: CASSYEPGSSYNEQFF. As DNA, the CDR3 is TGCGCCAGCAGCTACGAGCCAGGGAGCTCCTACAATGAGCAGTTCTTC.